Listed here are 19 T cell receptor beta chains from one sample, sequenced in a study of blood T cell repertoires in COVID-19. The table came from immunoSEQ multiplex PCR; TCRdb's copy has only in-frame clones and leaves some out. This table holds roughly 200,000 clones, around 90% found once. Sequencing was done on a sample of peripheral blood. All receptors come from a man in his forties with acute or convalescent COVID-19.

The genes are TRBV4-3 and TRBJ2-7; D is possibly TRBD1 (5 bases). Germline CDR1 reads LGHNA; CDR2 reads YSLEER. Deletions cut 0 bases from V and 4 bases from J, with 7 bases between. This CDR3 comprises 13 residues. The CDR3 bases are TGCGCCAGCAGCCAAGATAAGGGGTACGAGCAGTACTTC. Translating gives CASSQDKGYEQYF.

In its sample, this clone was seen once. The chain is built from TRBV7-2 and TRBJ1-2, with 8 bases fitting TRBD1. The CDR3 runs 17 residues. With 1 base clipped from V and 6 bases from J, the junction kept 13 bases outside the gene matches. Germline V gene lookup returns CDR1 SGHTA and CDR2 FQGNSA. The CDR3 DNA reads TGTGCCAGCAGCTTAGAAATTTCCGTGGACAGGGAAAATGGCTACACCTTC. Protein product: CASSLEISVDRENGYTF.

The rearrangement links TRBV6-6 to TRBJ2-2, with 7 bases that match TRBD1. V shed 6 bases, J shed 4 bases, and the junction held 2 bases outside the gene matches. CDR1 MNHNY and CDR2 SVGAGI come from the germline V gene (reference sequence). CDR3 length: 13 amino acids. The CDR3 DNA reads TGTGCCAGCAGCCACAGGGGCACCGGGGAGCTGTTTTTT. Protein product: CASSHRGTGELFF.

This clone is a singleton in its sample. CDR3 protein: CASTGGNTEAFF. As DNA, the CDR3 is TGTGCCAGCACGGGGGGGAACACTGAAGCTTTCTTT. This chain uses TRBV25-1 with TRBJ1-1; D possibly corresponds to TRBD1 (5 bases). Between the trimmed V and J ends, which lost 7 bases and 1 base, there was a span of 7 bases. Per germline, CDR1 MGHDK and CDR2 SYGVNS. The CDR3 length is 12 residues.

The CDR3 reads CASSFGGNTEAFF. CDR3 in DNA: TGTGCCAGCAGTTTCGGGGGGAACACTGAAGCTTTCTTT. The V call is TRBV12-3 or TRBV12-4, the J call TRBJ1-1; D possibly corresponds to TRBD1 (5 bases). This CDR3 has 13 residues. V lost 3 bases, J lost 1 base, and 6 bases lay in between.

V is TRBV5-5 and J is TRBJ2-3; 8 bases map to TRBD2. The CDR3 contains 18 residues. J lost 2 bases, V lost 7 bases, and 18 bases had no gene match. In germline, CDR1 is SGHKS, CDR2 YYEKEE (reference sequence). As DNA, the CDR3 is TGTGCCAGCTGCCCCCGTCTGGCGGGGGGAGCCCCCACAGATACGCAGTATTTT. It translates to CASCPRLAGGAPTDTQYF.

This clone was seen a single time. The chain couples TRBV28 to TRBJ2-5; 14 bases are shared with TRBD2. The CDR3 spans 18 residues. V was clipped by 5 bases and J by 1 base; unmatched bases: 9. Germline V CDR1 and CDR2: MDHEN, SYDVKM. CDR3: CASSAQGTSGGTQETQYF. Here the CDR3 DNA reads TGTGCCAGCAGTGCCCAGGGGACTAGCGGGGGTACCCAAGAGACCCAGTACTTC.

The chain joins TRBV6-5 to TRBJ1-6; D is perhaps TRBD1 (5 bases). The CDR3 runs to 13 residues. The germline V gene encodes CDR1 MNHEY and CDR2 SVGAGI. The CDR3 is CGGGGSYNSPLHF. The CDR3 bases are TGTGGGGGGGGTGGCTCCTATAATTCACCCCTCCACTTT.

This clone occurred once. The J gene is TRBJ2-1, the V gene TRBV9; TRBD1 matches 9 bases. Per germline, CDR1 SGDLS and CDR2 YYNGEE. The J segment lost 5 bases and the V segment lost 4 bases, leaving 7 bases of the junction unmatched. The CDR3 loop spans 15 amino acids. The CDR3: CASSPGRQGDNEQFF. The CDR3 bases are TGTGCCAGCAGCCCCGGGAGACAGGGGGACAATGAGCAGTTCTTC.

This chain links TRBV5-5 with TRBJ2-7, with 10 bases aligning to TRBD1. The germline gives CDR1 SGHKS, CDR2 YYEKEE (reference sequence). This CDR3 contains 18 residues. V lost 6 bases, J lost 5 bases, and 20 bases stayed unmatched. CDR3 DNA sequence: TGTGCCAGCACCGAATCGACCTTCGGGACAGGGGTTCCCCACGAGCAGTACTTC. It codes for CASTESTFGTGVPHEQYF.

The V gene is TRBV7-3, the J gene TRBJ2-7; 7 positions agree with TRBD1. The CDR3 loop spans 14 amino acids. Germline lookup yields CDR1 SGHTA and CDR2 FQGTGA. Trimming cost V 5 bases and J 3 bases; bases outside gene matches: 7. The CDR3 loop reads CASSKQAGGYEQYF. CDR3 nucleotide sequence: TGTGCCAGCAGCAAGCAGGCAGGGGGCTACGAGCAGTACTTC.

CDR3 nucleotide sequence: TGTGCCACCAGTGACAGGGGGCCCGATGAGCAGTTCTTC. Its translation is CATSDRGPDEQFF. The chain has TRBV24-1 and TRBJ2-1, with TRBD1 matching 8 bases. The CDR3 is 13 amino acids. V was pared by 4 bases and J by 8 bases, with 3 bases of the junction left unmatched. The germline gives CDR1 KGHDR, CDR2 SFDVKD.

The rearrangement links TRBV7-9 to TRBJ1-2; the match to TRBD1 covers 7 bases. The germline V gene has CDR1 SEHNR and CDR2 FQNEAQ (reference sequence). V lost 4 bases and J lost 5; bases outside the gene matches: 10. CDR3 size: 15 residues. In nucleotides, the CDR3 is TGTGCCAGCAGCTCATACCGGGACAGAGTATATGGCTACACCTTC. Translated: CASSSYRDRVYGYTF.

About this clone: The sample contains more than one DNA sequence encoding this CDR3. The chain uses TRBV3-1 (or the pseudogene TRBV3-2) and TRBJ1-3; TRBD1 agrees at 8 bases. Germline CDR1 LGHDT, CDR2 YNNKEL (reference sequence). This CDR3 has 14 amino acids. J gave up 4 bases and V 4 bases, and 3 bases lay outside the gene matches. CDR3 DNA sequence: TGTGCCAGCAGCCGGACAGGGTTCGGAAACACCATATATTTT. Protein: CASSRTGFGNTIYF.

V and J are TRBV28 and TRBJ1-6; 8 nucleotides line up with TRBD1. In germline, CDR1 is MDHEN, CDR2 SYDVKM. J lost 8 bases, V lost 6 bases, and 9 bases had no gene match. The CDR3 extends over 15 amino acids. The CDR3 spells CASRPGQGLHSPLHF. The DNA for the CDR3 is TGTGCCAGCAGACCAGGACAGGGATTGCATTCACCCCTCCACTTT.

This clone was observed once. The chain links TRBV5-6 to TRBJ1-1; 7 positions agree with TRBD1. Germline loops: CDR1 SGHDT, CDR2 YYEEEE. The junction had 13 bases not matched to a gene; V was cut back by 4 bases and J by 7 bases. This CDR3 spans 15 amino acids. Written as DNA, the CDR3 is TGTGCCAGCAGCACGTCCGACAGGGTTTGGGATGAAGCTTTCTTT. Translation: CASSTSDRVWDEAFF. The full variable domain, completed using reference TRBV5-6 and TRBJ1-1, is DAGVTQSPTHLIKTRGQQVTLRCSPKSGHDTVSWYQQALGQGPQFIFQYYEEEERQRGNFPDRFSGHQFPNYSSELNVNALLLGDSALYLCASSTSDRVWDEAFFGQGTRLTVV.

This clone has only one observation. The chain is built from TRBV15 and TRBJ1-2, with 8 positions matching TRBD1. The CDR3 sequence is 14 residues long. With 3 bases clipped from V and 0 bases from J, the junction kept 0 bases outside the gene matches. CDR1 and CDR2 (germline): LNHNV, YYDKDF (reference sequence). DNA of the CDR3: TGTGCCACCAGCAGGGACAGGGCTAACTATGGCTACACCTTC. It is translated as CATSRDRANYGYTF. Supplemented by reference TRBV15 and TRBJ1-2, the full variable domain reads DAMVIQNPRYQVTQFGKPVTLSCSQTLNHNVMYWYQQKSSQAPKLLFHYYDKDFNNEADTPDNFQSRRPNTSFCFLDIRSPGLGDTAMYLCATSRDRANYGYTFGSGTRLTVV.

The chain uses TRBV27 and TRBJ1-6; no firm D call. The ends were cut back, 2 bases at V and 11 bases at J, with 13 bases in the middle. The V gene's germline CDR1 is MNHEY and CDR2 SMNVEV (reference sequence). The CDR3 covers 14 residues. Here the CDR3 reads CASSLRVFVAPLHF. For the CDR3, the DNA is TGTGCCAGCAGTTTAAGAGTATTCGTGGCACCCCTCCACTTT.

The chain uses TRBV7-2 and TRBJ2-5, with TRBD1 identical over 8 bases. CDR1 and CDR2 from the germline V gene are SGHTA and FQGNSA. Germline trimming cut 5 bases from V and 7 bases from J; bases unmatched to any gene: 6. CDR3 length equals 13 residues. The CDR3 protein is CASSQGQGGTQYF. The CDR3, as DNA: TGTGCCAGCAGCCAAGGACAGGGTGGGACCCAGTACTTC.